A selection of T cell receptor beta chains follows, all from one sample in a study of beta chain features in type 1 diabetes. Repertoires were generated with immunoSEQ multiplex PCR, while TCRdb's copy carries only in-frame clones and drops some. This sample yields under 850,000 clones, of which under 15% are seen a single time; about 0.02% belongs to the top ten. Material for sequencing was naive CD4+ T cells from blood. These receptors originate from a man aged 18 to 30 with type 1 diabetes. The CDR3 runs from the conserved cysteine through the conserved F or W. Fields, in order: D gene, V gene, clone size, J gene, CDR3 DNA, CDR3 protein. The D gene is left open where the match is weak. Rows give clone size only sometimes, using once, few, many, or a class for an expanded clone.

>-|TRBV18|-|TRBJ1-1
TGTGCCAGCTCACCACGCAGGGTCGAGAACACTGAAGCTTTCTTT
CASSPRRVENTEAFF
>-|TRBV12-5|-|TRBJ1-2
TGTGCTAGTGGTTTGGCAGGGAAGATAGGAACAGCTAACTATGGCTACACCTTC
CASGLAGKIGTANYGYTF
>-|TRBV9|-|TRBJ1-6
TGTGCCAGCAGCGTAGGTTACGGGGGCAATAATTCACCCCTCCACTTT
CASSVGYGGNNSPLHF
>TRBD2|TRBV29-1|few|TRBJ2-1
TGCAGCGTTGTGGGGCGGGGGAACTACAATGAGCAGTTCTTC
CSVVGRGNYNEQFF
>TRBD1|TRBV7-9|few|TRBJ1-2
TGTGCCAGCAGCCCAGCAGCAAGGGACAGGGGTCCCTATGGCTACACCTTC
CASSPAARDRGPYGYTF
>TRBD1|TRBV30|few|TRBJ1-6
TGTGCCTGGAGTGTAAGGGACAGGGGCTATAATTCACCCCTCCACTTT
CAWSVRDRGYNSPLHF
>-|TRBV7-9|few|TRBJ2-3
TGTGCCAGCAGTGTCAGAGATACGCAGTATTTT
CASSVRDTQYF
>TRBD2|TRBV7-8|few|TRBJ2-7
TGTGCCAGCAGCTTAAGAGGGCTAGCGGGGGGGCCCTACGAGCAGTACTTC
CASSLRGLAGGPYEQYF
>-|TRBV6-5|-|TRBJ1-5
TGTGCCAGCAGATACACGCGGGTAGGCAATCAGCCCCAGCATTTT
CASRYTRVGNQPQHF
>-|TRBV6-5|few|TRBJ2-7
TGTGCCAGCAGTCCCACCCCAGGGTCTGTTTACGAGCAGTACTTC
CASSPTPGSVYEQYF
>-|TRBV4-1|-|TRBJ1-5
TGCGCCAGCAGCCGCCCCGGTAGCAATCAGCCCCAGCATTTT
CASSRPGSNQPQHF
>-|TRBV13|few|TRBJ1-1
TGTGCCAGCAGCCAGATAGACAGGAACACTGAAGCTTTCTTT
CASSQIDRNTEAFF
>-|TRBV25-1|-|TRBJ2-3
TGTGCCAGCAGTGCCGGGACTTCGGATACGCAGTATTTT
CASSAGTSDTQYF
>-|TRBV7-7|-|TRBJ2-3
TGTGCTAGCAGCTTAGGCGGCGCGAAGGCAGATACGCAGTATTTT
CASSLGGAKADTQYF
>-|TRBV5-1|few|TRBJ2-7
TGCGCCAGCAGCTTGAATTATGAATGGCAGACCGCCTACGAGCAGTACTTC
CASSLNYEWQTAYEQYF